The source of this T cell receptor (beta chain) is a study of blood T cell repertoires in COVID-19. Sequencing used immunoSEQ multiplex PCR; TCRdb keeps in-frame clones, though not all of them. The sample shows some 47,000 clones, 75% to 95% of them seen only once. Germline CDR1 reads SGHNT; CDR2 reads YENEEA. The CDR3 is 15 residues long. V was clipped by 2 bases and J by 7 bases, with 15 bases between them. This clonotype was sampled from a man aged 70 or older with acute or convalescent COVID-19. The sample consisted of peripheral blood. The V call is TRBV11-3, the J call TRBJ1-5; no clear D gene. The CDR3 bases are TGTGCCAGCAGCTTAAGTTCCCGGGTGCGCCAGCCCCAGCATTTT. It specifies CASSLSSRVRQPQHF.